These 22 T cell receptor beta chains were all obtained from the same sample, sequenced in a study of blood T cell repertoires in COVID-19. Sequencing used immunoSEQ multiplex PCR; TCRdb keeps in-frame clones, though not all of them. The sample contains around 87,000 clones, around 89% of which appear only once. Sequencing was performed on peripheral blood. Receptors originate from a man aged 45-65 years with acute or convalescent COVID-19.

V usage is TRBV6-5 and J usage is TRBJ1-3; D perhaps matches TRBD1 (6 bases). Per the germline V gene, CDR1 is MNHEY and CDR2 is SVGAGI. This CDR3 is 14 amino acids long. V was cut by 9 bases and J by 4 bases, with 16 bases left in between. The CDR3 DNA sequence: TGTGCCAGGCTGACAGGAGATGAAGGAAACACCATATATTTT. The encoded protein is CARLTGDEGNTIYF.

The CDR3 nucleotides read TGCGCCAGCAGCTTGGGCGTAGCCATCTATGGCTACACCTTC. The encoded protein is CASSLGVAIYGYTF. The genes are TRBV5-1 and TRBJ1-2; no clear D gene. This CDR3 region has 14 residues. The germline V and J ends were trimmed by 0 bases and 4 bases, with 10 bases remaining between them. Germline CDR1 and CDR2: SGHRS and YFSETQ.

The chain combines TRBV30 with TRBJ2-3; tentative D call: TRBD1 (6 bases). CDR1 is GTSNPN and CDR2 is SVGIG in the germline V gene (reference sequence). V dropped 2 bases and J dropped 6 bases, with 12 bases sitting between them. The CDR3 has 13 residues. The CDR3 DNA follows: TGTGCCTGGAGTCGATCAGGGGCGGATACGCAGTATTTT. Translation gives CAWSRSGADTQYF.

V and J are TRBV29-1 and TRBJ2-3; 12 bases match TRBD2. Germline V gene sequence: CDR1 SQVTM, CDR2 ANQGSEA. V was clipped by 7 bases and J by 4 bases; unmatched bases: 6. This CDR3 spans 14 amino acids. The CDR3 region has the DNA TGCAGCGCCCAGCCTAGCGGGGGGGCAGATACGCAGTATTTT. The encoded protein is CSAQPSGGADTQYF.

This clone was recorded a few times. This chain connects TRBV30 to TRBJ1-1; a possible D gene is TRBD1 (6 bases). CDR3 length: 15 amino acids. V was clipped by 3 bases and J by 3 bases, with 17 bases between them. Per germline, CDR1 GTSNPN and CDR2 SVGIG (reference sequence). For the CDR3, the DNA is TGTGCCTGGAGCGCCAGCCTGGACAGATACACTGAAGCTTTCTTT. This translates into CAWSASLDRYTEAFF.

This chain uses TRBV7-6 with TRBJ1-1; D is undetermined. Germline lookup yields CDR1 SGHVS and CDR2 FNYEAQ. This CDR3 contains 13 residues. V lost 3 bases and J lost 7, with 12 bases in between. The CDR3 nucleotides read TGTGCCAGCAGCTTGGTGGATGAGGATGAAGCTTTCTTT. Its protein product is CASSLVDEDEAFF.

The rearrangement uses TRBV2 and TRBJ2-3, with a possible D match to TRBD1 (6 bases). Trimming left V 3 bases short and J 0 bases short, with 10 bases between. Germline-derived CDR1 and CDR2 are SNHLY and FYNNEI. This CDR3 region has 15 residues. The CDR3 nucleotides are TGTGCCAGCAGTGACAGGGGCCTAAGCACAGATACGCAGTATTTT. Its protein product is CASSDRGLSTDTQYF.

This chain links TRBV6-2 or TRBV6-3 with TRBJ1-5; 9 bases are a match to TRBD1. The V gene end was trimmed by 4 bases and the J gene end by 5 bases; junction bases not matched to a gene: 12. The CDR3 sequence is 17 residues long. Per germline, CDR1 MNHEY and CDR2 SVGEGT. CDR3 residues: CASSFSLGQGRDQPQHF. The CDR3 DNA is TGTGCCAGCAGTTTCTCACTTGGACAGGGGAGGGATCAGCCCCAGCATTTT.

The chain joins TRBV19 to TRBJ2-1; D is possibly TRBD2 (5 bases). The CDR3 runs to 14 residues. Trimming pared 3 bases from V and 9 bases from J, leaving 15 bases between. Per germline, CDR1 LNHDA and CDR2 SQIVND (reference sequence). The CDR3 DNA follows: TGTGCCAGTAGTATTGGAGGAGCACGGGGTGAGCAGTTCTTC. This gives the protein CASSIGGARGEQFF.

V and J are TRBV18 and TRBJ1-2; D is uncertain. With 3 bases removed from V and 2 bases from J, the gap between germline ends came to 16 bases. In germline, CDR1 is KGHSH, CDR2 LQKENI. The CDR3 runs to 16 residues. The CDR3 nucleotides are TGTGCCAGCTCACCCCTAACGTCGACAACCAACTATGGCTACACCTTC. Residues: CASSPLTSTTNYGYTF.

The rearrangement links TRBV19 to TRBJ1-1; 12 bases agree with TRBD1. V trimming: 5 bases; J trimming: 4 bases; junction bases outside the gene matches: 5. CDR3 length: 15 amino acids. CDR1 is LNHDA and CDR2 is SQIVND in the germline V gene (reference sequence). The CDR3 protein is CASSWDRGPGTEAFF. The CDR3 region has the DNA TGTGCCAGTAGTTGGGACAGGGGGCCGGGCACTGAAGCTTTCTTT. Supplemented by reference TRBV19 and TRBJ1-1, the full variable domain reads DGGITQSPKYLFRKEGQNVTLSCEQNLNHDAMYWYRQDPGQGLRLIYYSQIVNDFQKGDIAEGYSVSREKKESFPLTVTSAQKNPTAFYLCASSWDRGPGTEAFFGQGTRLTVV.

The DNA of the CDR3 is TGTGCCAGCAGTGCTTCAAGTACAGGGAGCAATCAGCCCCAGCATTTT. Amino acids: CASSASSTGSNQPQHF. The rearrangement links TRBV2 to TRBJ1-5, with a tentative D call TRBD1 (6 bases). CDR3 length equals 16 residues. Trimming took 4 bases from V and 1 from J, leaving 14 bases between them. Germline V gene data show CDR1 as SNHLY and CDR2 as FYNNEI.

The chain combines TRBV18 with TRBJ1-1; TRBD1 agrees at 9 bases. This CDR3 contains 12 residues. V lost 5 bases, J lost 10 bases, and 5 bases stayed unmatched. Germline assignment: CDR1 KGHSH and CDR2 LQKENI. The CDR3 reads CASSAGTGPAFF. The CDR3 DNA sequence: TGTGCCAGCTCAGCCGGGACAGGGCCAGCTTTCTTT.

This clone was detected only once. The chain links TRBV7-9 to TRBJ1-1, with D perhaps TRBD1 (5 bases). The CDR3 has 14 residues. Germline V gives CDR1 SEHNR, CDR2 FQNEAQ (reference sequence). V gave up 0 bases and J gave up 5 bases, with 10 bases separating them. The CDR3 is CASSLAGGWTEAFF. The CDR3 nucleotides are TGTGCCAGCAGCTTAGCCGGGGGATGGACTGAAGCTTTCTTT. Drawing the rest from reference TRBV7-9 and TRBJ1-1, the complete variable domain is DTGVSQNPRHKITKRGQNVTFRCDPISEHNRLYWYRQTLGQGPEFLTYFQNEAQLEKSRLLSDRFSAERPKGSFSTLEIQRTEQGDSAMYLCASSLAGGWTEAFFGQGTRLTVV.

The V gene is TRBV28, the J gene TRBJ1-2; TRBD1 is a possible D gene (6 bases). Per germline, CDR1 MDHEN and CDR2 SYDVKM. The CDR3 consists of 13 residues. The V gene lost 7 bases and the J gene lost 7 bases, with 16 bases spanning the gap. In DNA form, the CDR3 reads TGTGCCAGCAACACAGGGTCGGCGGGTGGCTACACCTTC. It encodes CASNTGSAGGYTF.

The chain carries TRBV27 and TRBJ2-2, with TRBD1 matching 10 bases. The CDR3 consists of 15 residues. Germline values: CDR1 MNHEY, CDR2 SMNVEV (reference sequence). J gave up 4 bases and V 3 bases, and 2 bases lay outside the gene matches. CDR3 protein: CASSFRDRGTGELFF. CDR3 in DNA: TGTGCCAGCAGTTTCCGGGACAGGGGCACCGGGGAGCTGTTTTTT.

The chain recombines TRBV6-5 with TRBJ2-7; no reliable D call. The V end lost 6 bases, the J end lost 3 bases, and 18 bases lay between the germline ends. Germline loops: CDR1 MNHEY, CDR2 SVGAGI. The CDR3 extends over 15 amino acids. The CDR3 DNA is TGTGCCAGCAGCGACCTCAGGTGGCCGGTCTACGAGCAGTACTTC. It yields the protein CASSDLRWPVYEQYF.

The chain uses TRBV29-1 and TRBJ1-4, with TRBD1 identical over 9 bases. CDR3 size: 15 residues. The ends lost 6 bases at V and 0 bases at J; junction bases unmatched: 5. Germline V gives CDR1 SQVTM, CDR2 ANQGSEA. CDR3: CSVRTGVATNEKLFF. The CDR3 DNA reads TGCAGCGTGAGGACAGGGGTAGCAACTAATGAAAAACTGTTTTTT. Drawing the rest from reference TRBV29-1 and TRBJ1-4, the complete variable domain is SAVISQKPSRDICQRGTSLTIQCQVDSQVTMMFWYRQQPGQSLTLIATANQGSEATYESGFVIDKFPISRPNLTFSTLTVSNMSPEDSSIYLCSVRTGVATNEKLFFGSGTQLSVL.

J is TRBJ2-1 and V is TRBV11-2, with TRBD2 matching 11 bases. The CDR3 totals 14 residues. V shed 5 bases and J 10 bases; nucleotides not matched to a gene: 7. CDR1 is SGHAT and CDR2 is FQNNGV in the germline V gene. The CDR3 loop reads CASSTGTSGVEQFF. The CDR3 DNA reads TGTGCCAGCAGCACCGGGACTAGCGGCGTCGAGCAGTTCTTC.

The V and J genes are TRBV27 and TRBJ1-1; 10 bases fit TRBD1. The trim removed 4 bases at V and 5 bases at J, leaving 7 bases unmatched. There are 15 residues in the CDR3. Germline loops: CDR1 MNHEY, CDR2 SMNVEV (reference sequence). CDR3 amino acids: CASSWSDRGLTEAFF. The DNA of the CDR3 is TGTGCCAGCAGTTGGAGTGACAGGGGGCTGACTGAAGCTTTCTTT.

This chain uses TRBV5-6 with TRBJ1-2; D is unresolved. CDR3 length equals 15 residues. Germline V gene lookup returns CDR1 SGHDT and CDR2 YYEEEE. The V and J ends lost 4 bases and 2 bases respectively, with 15 bases between them. CDR3 DNA sequence: TGTGCCAGCAGCCCTCTAGGCCCTATAAACTATGGCTACACCTTC. This codes for CASSPLGPINYGYTF.

The chain is built from TRBV27 and TRBJ1-1; a possible D gene is TRBD1 (5 bases). This CDR3 contains 13 residues. Trimming stripped 2 bases from V and 5 bases from J, with 9 bases between. Germline V gene data show CDR1 as MNHEY and CDR2 as SMNVEV (reference sequence). The CDR3 sequence: CASSLSRATEAFF. Written as DNA, the CDR3 is TGTGCCAGCAGTTTAAGCAGGGCGACTGAAGCTTTCTTT.